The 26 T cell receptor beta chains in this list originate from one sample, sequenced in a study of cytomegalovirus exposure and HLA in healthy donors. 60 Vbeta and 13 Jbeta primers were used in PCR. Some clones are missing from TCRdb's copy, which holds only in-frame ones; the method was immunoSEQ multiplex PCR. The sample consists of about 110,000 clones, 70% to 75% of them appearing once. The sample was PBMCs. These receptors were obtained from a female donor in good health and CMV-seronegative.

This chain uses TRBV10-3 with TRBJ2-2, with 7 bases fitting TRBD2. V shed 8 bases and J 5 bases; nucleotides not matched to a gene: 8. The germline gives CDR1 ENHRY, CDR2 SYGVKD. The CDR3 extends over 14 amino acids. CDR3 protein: CAIRHGTITGELFF. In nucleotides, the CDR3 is TGTGCCATCCGGCACGGGACTATAACCGGGGAGCTGTTTTTT.

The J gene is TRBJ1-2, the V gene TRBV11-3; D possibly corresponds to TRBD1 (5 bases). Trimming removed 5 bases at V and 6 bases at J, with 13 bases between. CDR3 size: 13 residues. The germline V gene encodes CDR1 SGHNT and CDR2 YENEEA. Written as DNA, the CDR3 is TGTGCCAGCAGCGGGGGGACGTGGAATGGCTACACCTTC. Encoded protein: CASSGGTWNGYTF.

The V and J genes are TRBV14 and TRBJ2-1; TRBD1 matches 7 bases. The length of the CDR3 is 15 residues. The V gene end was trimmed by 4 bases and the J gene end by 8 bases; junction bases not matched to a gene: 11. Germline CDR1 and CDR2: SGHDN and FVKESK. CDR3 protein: CASSLQRGRMDEQFF. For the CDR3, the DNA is TGTGCCAGCAGCCTACAGAGGGGGCGAATGGATGAGCAGTTCTTC.

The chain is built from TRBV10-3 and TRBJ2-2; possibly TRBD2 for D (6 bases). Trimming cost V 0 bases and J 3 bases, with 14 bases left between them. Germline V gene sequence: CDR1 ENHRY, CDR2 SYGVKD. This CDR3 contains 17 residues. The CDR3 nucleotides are TGTGCCATCAGTGAGTCTATCGGGACTGGGTACACCGGGGAGCTGTTTTTT. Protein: CAISESIGTGYTGELFF.

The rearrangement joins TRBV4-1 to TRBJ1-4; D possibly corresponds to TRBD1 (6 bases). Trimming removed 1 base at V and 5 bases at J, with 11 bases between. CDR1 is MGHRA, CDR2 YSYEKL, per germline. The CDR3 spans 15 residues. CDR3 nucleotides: TGCGCCAGCAGCCAAGGGACAGCTGTGAATGAAAAACTGTTTTTT. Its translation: CASSQGTAVNEKLFF.

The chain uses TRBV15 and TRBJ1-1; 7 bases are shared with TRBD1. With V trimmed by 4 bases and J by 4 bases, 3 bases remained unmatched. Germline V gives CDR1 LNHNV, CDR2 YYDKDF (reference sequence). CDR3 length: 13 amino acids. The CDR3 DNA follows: TGTGCCACCAGCACTCCAGGGGGCACTGAAGCTTTCTTT. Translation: CATSTPGGTEAFF.

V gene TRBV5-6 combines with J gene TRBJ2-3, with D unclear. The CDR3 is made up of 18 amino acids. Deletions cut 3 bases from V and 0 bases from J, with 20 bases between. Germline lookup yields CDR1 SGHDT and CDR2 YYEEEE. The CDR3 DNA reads TGTGCCAGCAGCTCGGAACGAGCGACGAGATTTAGCACAGATACGCAGTATTTT. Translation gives CASSSERATRFSTDTQYF.

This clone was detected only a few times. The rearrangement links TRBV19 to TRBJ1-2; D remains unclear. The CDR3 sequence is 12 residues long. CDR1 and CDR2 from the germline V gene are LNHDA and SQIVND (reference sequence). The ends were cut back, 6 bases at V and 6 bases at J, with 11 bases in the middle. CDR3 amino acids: CASSLDDDGYTF. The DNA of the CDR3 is TGTGCCAGTAGCCTAGATGACGATGGCTACACCTTC. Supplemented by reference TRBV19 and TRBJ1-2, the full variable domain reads DGGITQSPKYLFRKEGQNVTLSCEQNLNHDAMYWYRQDPGQGLRLIYYSQIVNDFQKGDIAEGYSVSREKKESFPLTVTSAQKNPTAFYLCASSLDDDGYTFGSGTRLTVV.

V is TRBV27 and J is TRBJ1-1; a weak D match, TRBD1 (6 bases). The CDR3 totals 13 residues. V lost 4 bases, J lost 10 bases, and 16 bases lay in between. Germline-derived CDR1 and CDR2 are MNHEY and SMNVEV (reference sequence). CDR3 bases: TGTGCCAGCAGTTCGCGGGGGGGCGGGAGAGCTTTCTTT. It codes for CASSSRGGGRAFF.

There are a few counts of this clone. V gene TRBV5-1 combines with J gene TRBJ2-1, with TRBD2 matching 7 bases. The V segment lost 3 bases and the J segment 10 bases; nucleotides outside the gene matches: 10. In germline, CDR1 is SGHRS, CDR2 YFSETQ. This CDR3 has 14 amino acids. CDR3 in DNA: TGCGCCAGCAGCTCCCGGGACTCCGGGGGGGAGCAGTTCTTC. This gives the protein CASSSRDSGGEQFF.

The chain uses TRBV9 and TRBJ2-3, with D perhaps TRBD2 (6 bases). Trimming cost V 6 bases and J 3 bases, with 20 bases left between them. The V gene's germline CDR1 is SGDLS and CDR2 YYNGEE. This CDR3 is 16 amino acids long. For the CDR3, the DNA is TGTGCCAGCACTCTTAGGGCGGGGCCAGGAACAGATACGCAGTATTTT. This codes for CASTLRAGPGTDTQYF. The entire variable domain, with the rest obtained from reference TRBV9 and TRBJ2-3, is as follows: DSGVTQTPKHLITATGQRVTLRCSPRSGDLSVYWYQQSLDQGLQFLIQYYNGEERAKGNILERFSAQQFPDLHSELNLSSLELGDSALYFCASTLRAGPGTDTQYFGPGTRLTVL.

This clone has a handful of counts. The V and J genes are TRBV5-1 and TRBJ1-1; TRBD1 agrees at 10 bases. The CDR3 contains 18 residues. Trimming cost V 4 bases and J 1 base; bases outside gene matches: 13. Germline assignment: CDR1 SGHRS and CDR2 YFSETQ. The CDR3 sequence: CASSTTGGLVIRNTEAFF. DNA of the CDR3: TGCGCCAGCAGCACGACAGGGGGCTTGGTGATAAGGAACACTGAAGCTTTCTTT.

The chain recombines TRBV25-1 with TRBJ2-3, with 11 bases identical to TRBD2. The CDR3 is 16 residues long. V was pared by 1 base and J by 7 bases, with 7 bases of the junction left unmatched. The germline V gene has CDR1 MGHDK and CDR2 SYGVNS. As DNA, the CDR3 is TGTGCCAGCAGTGAATTGGTAGCGGGAGGGCTAAATACGCAGTATTTT. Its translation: CASSELVAGGLNTQYF.

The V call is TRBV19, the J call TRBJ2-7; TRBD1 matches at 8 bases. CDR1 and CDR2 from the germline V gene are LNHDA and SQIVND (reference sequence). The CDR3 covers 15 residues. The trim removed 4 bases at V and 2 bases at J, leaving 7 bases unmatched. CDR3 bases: TGTGCCAGTAGTACGAGACAGGGGTATCCCTACGAGCAGTACTTC. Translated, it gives CASSTRQGYPYEQYF.

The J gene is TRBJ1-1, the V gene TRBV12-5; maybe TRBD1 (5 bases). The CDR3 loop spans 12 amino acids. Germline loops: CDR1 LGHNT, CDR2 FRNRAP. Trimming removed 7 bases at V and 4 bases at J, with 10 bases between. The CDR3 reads CASVSGVTEAFF. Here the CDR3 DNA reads TGTGCTAGTGTGTCGGGGGTCACTGAAGCTTTCTTT.

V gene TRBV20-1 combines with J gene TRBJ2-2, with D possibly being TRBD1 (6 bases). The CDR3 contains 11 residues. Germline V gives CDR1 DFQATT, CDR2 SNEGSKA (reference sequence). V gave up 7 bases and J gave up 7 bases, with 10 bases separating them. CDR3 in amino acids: CSVTGRGELFF. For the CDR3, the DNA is TGCAGTGTCACAGGGCGCGGGGAGCTGTTTTTT.

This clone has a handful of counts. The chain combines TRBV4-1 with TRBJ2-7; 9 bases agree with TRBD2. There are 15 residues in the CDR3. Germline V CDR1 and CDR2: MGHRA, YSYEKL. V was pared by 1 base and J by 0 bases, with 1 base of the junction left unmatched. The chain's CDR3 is CASSQGTSASYEQYF. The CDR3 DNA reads TGCGCCAGCAGCCAAGGGACTAGCGCCTCCTACGAGCAGTACTTC.

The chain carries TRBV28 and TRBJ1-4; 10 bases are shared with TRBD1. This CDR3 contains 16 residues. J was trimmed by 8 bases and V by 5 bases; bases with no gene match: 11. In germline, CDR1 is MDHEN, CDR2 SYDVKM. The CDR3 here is CASSTPEDRGREKLFF. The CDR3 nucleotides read TGTGCCAGCAGTACTCCAGAGGACAGGGGGAGGGAAAAACTGTTTTTT. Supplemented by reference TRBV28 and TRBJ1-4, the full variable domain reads DVKVTQSSRYLVKRTGEKVFLECVQDMDHENMFWYRQDPGLGLRLIYFSYDVKMKEKGDIPEGYSVSREKKERFSLILESASTNQTSMYLCASSTPEDRGREKLFFGSGTQLSVL.

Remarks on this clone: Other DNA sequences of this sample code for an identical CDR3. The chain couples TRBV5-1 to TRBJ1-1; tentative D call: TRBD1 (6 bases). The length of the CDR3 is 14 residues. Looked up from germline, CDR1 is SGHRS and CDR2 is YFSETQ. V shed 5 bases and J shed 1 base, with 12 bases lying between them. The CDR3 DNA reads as TGCGCCAGCAGATTACAGGGTCAGAACACTGAAGCTTTCTTT. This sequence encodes CASRLQGQNTEAFF.

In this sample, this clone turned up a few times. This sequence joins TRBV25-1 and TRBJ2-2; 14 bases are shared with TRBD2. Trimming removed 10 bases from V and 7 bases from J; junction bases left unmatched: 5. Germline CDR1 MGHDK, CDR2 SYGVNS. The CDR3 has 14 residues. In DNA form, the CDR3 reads TGTGCCACAGGGACTAGCGGGAGCAACGGGGAGCTGTTTTTT. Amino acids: CATGTSGSNGELFF. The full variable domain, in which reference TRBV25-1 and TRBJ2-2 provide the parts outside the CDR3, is EADIYQTPRYLVIGTGKKITLECSQTMGHDKMYWYQQDPGMELHLIHYSYGVNSTEKGDLSSESTVSRIRTEHFPLTLESARPSHTSQYLCATGTSGSNGELFFGEGSRLTVL.

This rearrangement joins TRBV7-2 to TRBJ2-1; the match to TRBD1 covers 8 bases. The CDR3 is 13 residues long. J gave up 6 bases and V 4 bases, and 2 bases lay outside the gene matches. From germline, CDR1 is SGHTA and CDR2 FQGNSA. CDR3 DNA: TGTGCCAGCAGCTCCAGGGGGCGCAATGAGCAGTTCTTC. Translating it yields CASSSRGRNEQFF.

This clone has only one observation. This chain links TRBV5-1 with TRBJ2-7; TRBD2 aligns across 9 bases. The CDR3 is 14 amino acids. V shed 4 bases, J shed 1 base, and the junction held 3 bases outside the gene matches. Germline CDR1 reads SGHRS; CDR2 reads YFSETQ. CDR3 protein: CASSSSGSSYEQYF. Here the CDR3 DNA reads TGCGCCAGCAGCAGTAGCGGGAGTTCCTACGAGCAGTACTTC.

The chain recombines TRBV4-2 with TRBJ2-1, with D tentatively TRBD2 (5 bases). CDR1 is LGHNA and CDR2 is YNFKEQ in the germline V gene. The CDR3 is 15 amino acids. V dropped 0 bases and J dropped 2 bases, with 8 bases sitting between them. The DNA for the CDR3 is TGTGCCAGCAGCCAAGAGGCGGGTCCCTACAATGAGCAGTTCTTC. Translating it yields CASSQEAGPYNEQFF.

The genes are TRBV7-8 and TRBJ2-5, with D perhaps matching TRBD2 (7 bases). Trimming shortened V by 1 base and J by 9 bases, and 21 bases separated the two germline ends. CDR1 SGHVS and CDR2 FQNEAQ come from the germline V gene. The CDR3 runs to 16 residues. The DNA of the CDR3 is TGTGCCAGCAGCTTAGACAGGGATGCTAGCGGCACTCCCCAGTACTTC. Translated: CASSLDRDASGTPQYF.

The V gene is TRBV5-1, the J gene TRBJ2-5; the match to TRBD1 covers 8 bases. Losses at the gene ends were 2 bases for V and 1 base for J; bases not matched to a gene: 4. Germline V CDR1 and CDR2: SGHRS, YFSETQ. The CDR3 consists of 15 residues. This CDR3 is CASSFADRVQETQYF. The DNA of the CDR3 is TGCGCCAGCAGCTTCGCGGACAGGGTCCAAGAGACCCAGTACTTC.

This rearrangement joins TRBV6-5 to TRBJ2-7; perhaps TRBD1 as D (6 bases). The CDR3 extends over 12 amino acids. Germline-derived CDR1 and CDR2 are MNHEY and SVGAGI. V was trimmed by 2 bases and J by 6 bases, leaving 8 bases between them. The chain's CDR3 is CASSYTGSEQYF. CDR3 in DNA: TGTGCCAGCAGTTACACAGGGTCCGAGCAGTACTTC.